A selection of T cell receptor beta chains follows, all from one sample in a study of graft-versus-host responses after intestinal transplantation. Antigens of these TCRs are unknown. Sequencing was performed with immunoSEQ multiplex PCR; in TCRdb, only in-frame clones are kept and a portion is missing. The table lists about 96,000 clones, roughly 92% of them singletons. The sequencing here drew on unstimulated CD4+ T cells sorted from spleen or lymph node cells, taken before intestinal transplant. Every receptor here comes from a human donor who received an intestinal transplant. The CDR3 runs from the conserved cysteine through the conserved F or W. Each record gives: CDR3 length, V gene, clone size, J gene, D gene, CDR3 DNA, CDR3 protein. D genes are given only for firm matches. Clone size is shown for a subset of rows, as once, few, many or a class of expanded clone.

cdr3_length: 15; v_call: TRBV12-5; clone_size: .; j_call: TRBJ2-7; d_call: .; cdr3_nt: TGTGCTAGTGGTTTGAGACGTGGTAGCTCCTACGAGCAGTACTTC; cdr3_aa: CASGLRRGSSYEQYF
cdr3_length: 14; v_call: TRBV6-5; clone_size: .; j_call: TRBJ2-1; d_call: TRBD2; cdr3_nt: TGTGCCAGCAGTAAAGCGGGGAAGTATAATGAGCAGTTCTTC; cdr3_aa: CASSKAGKYNEQFF
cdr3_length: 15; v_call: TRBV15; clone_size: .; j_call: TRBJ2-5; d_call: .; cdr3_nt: TGTGCCACCCGGCACGGCCGGGACGGCCAAGAGACCCAGTACTTC; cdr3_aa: CATRHGRDGQETQYF
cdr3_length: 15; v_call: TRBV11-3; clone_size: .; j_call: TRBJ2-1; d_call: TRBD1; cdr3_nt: TGTGCCAGCAGCTTGGGACAGGGGGCCTACAATGAGCAGTTCTTC; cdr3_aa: CASSLGQGAYNEQFF
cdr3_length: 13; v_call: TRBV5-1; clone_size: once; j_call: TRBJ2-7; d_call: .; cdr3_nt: TGCGCCAGCAGCTTGTTAAGAAATTACGAGCAGTACTTC; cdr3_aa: CASSLLRNYEQYF
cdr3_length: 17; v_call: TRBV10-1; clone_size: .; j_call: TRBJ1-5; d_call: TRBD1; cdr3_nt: TGCGCCAGCAGTGCGGACAGGGGGCCACATAGCAATCAGCCCCAGCATTTT; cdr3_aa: CASSADRGPHSNQPQHF
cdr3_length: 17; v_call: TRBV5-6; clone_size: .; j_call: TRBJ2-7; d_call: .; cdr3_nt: TGTGCCAGCAGCTTCCGTGGAAGATTAGGGATTAACTACGAGCAGTACTTC; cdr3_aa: CASSFRGRLGINYEQYF
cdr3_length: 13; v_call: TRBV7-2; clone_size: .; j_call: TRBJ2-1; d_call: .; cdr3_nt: TGTGCCAGCAGCTCCCGCAGCTACAATGAGCAGTTCTTC; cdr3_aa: CASSSRSYNEQFF
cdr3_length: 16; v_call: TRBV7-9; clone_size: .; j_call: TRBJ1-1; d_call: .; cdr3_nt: TGTGCCAGCAGCTTAGGACAGAGAATCATTGGGATCGAAGCTTTCTTT; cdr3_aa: CASSLGQRIIGIEAFF
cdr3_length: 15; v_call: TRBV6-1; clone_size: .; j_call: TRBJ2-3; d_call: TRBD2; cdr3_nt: TGTGCCAGCAGTCGGGCTAGCGGGAGCCCAGATACGCAGTATTTT; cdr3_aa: CASSRASGSPDTQYF
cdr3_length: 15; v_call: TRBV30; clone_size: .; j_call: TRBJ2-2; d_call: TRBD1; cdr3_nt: TGTGCCTGGAGCCGGGACAGGGGGAACACCGGGGAGCTGTTTTTT; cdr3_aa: CAWSRDRGNTGELFF
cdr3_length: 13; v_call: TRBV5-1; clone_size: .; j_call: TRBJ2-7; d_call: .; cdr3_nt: TGCGCCAGCAGTCGGGATAGCGGTGGCGAGCAGTACTTC; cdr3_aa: CASSRDSGGEQYF
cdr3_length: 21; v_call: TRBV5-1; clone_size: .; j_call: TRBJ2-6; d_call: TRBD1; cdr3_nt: TGCGCCAGCAGCCCCGACTACCCACGGACAGGGAGCCCCACTGGGGCCAACGTCCTGACTTTC; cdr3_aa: CASSPDYPRTGSPTGANVLTF
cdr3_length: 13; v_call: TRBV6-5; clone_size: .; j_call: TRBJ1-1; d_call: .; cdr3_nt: TGTGCCAGCAGCTGGGAGGGGCGAACTGAAGCTTTCTTT; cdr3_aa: CASSWEGRTEAFF
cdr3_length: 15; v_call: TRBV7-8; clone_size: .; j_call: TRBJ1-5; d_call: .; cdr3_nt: TGTGCCAGCAGCCGCCAACGGGACTTATTTCAGCCCCAGCATTTT; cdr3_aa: CASSRQRDLFQPQHF
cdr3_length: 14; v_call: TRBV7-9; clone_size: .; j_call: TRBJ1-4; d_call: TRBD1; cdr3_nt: TGTGCCAGCAGCTTACAGGGGGCGAGTGAAAAACTGTTTTTT; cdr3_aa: CASSLQGASEKLFF
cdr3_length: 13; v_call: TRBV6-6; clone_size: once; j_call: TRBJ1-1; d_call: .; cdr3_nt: TGTGCCAGCAGCTCCGGGGGGAACACTGAAGCTTTCTTT; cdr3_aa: CASSSGGNTEAFF
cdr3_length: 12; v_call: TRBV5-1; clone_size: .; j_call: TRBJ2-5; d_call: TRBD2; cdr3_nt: TGCGCCAGCAGTATCAGCGGGGGGTTGCAGTACTTC; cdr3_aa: CASSISGGLQYF
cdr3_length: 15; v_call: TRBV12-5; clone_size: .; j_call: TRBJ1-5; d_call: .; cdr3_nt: TGTGCTAGTGGGACGATGGGGCAGCCGGGTCAGCCCCAGCATTTT; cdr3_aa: CASGTMGQPGQPQHF
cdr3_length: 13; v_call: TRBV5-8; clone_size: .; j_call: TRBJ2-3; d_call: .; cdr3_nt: TGTGCCAGCCTAGCGCGGGGCACAGATACGCAGTATTTT; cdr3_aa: CASLARGTDTQYF
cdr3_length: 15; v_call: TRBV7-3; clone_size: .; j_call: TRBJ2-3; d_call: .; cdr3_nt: TGTGCCAGCAGCTTAAGCGGGCTCCGGATAGATACGCAGTATTTT; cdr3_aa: CASSLSGLRIDTQYF
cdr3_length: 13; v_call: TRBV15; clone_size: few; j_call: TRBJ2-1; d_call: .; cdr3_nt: TGTGCCACCAGCAGAGATAAGGGCAATGAGCAGTTCTTC; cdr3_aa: CATSRDKGNEQFF
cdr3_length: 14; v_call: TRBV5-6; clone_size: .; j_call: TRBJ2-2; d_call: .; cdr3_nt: TGTGCCAGCAGCTTGAAAAAGAACACCGGGGAGCTGTTTTTT; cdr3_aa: CASSLKKNTGELFF
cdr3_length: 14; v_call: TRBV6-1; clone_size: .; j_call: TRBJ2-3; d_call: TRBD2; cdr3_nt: TGTGCCAGCCAGAGGACGGGAGGGACAGATACGCAGTATTTT; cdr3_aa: CASQRTGGTDTQYF
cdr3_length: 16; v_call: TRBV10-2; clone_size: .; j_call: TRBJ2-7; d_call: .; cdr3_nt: TGCGCCAGCAGTGAGCGACTAGTTACAATTGGCTACGAGCAGTACTTC; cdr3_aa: CASSERLVTIGYEQYF
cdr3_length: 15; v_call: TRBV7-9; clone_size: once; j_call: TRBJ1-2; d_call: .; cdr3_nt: TGTGCCAGCAGCTTAGGGCGGGGGGCAAACTATGGCTACACCTTC; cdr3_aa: CASSLGRGANYGYTF
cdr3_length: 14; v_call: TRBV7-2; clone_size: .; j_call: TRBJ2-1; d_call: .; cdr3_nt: TGTGCCAGCATCATTACCCGGCAGTACAATGAGCAGTTCTTC; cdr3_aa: CASIITRQYNEQFF